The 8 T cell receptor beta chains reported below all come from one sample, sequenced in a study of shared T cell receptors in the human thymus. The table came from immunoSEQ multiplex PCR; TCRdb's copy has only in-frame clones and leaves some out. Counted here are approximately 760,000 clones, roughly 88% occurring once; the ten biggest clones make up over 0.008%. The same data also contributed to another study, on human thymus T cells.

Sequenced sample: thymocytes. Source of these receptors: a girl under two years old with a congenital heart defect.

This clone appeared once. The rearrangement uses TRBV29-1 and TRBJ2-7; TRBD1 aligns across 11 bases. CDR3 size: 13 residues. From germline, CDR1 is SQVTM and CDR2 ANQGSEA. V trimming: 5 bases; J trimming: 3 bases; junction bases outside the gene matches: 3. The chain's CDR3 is CSVPGTGGYEQYF. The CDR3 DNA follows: TGCAGCGTTCCCGGGACAGGGGGCTACGAGCAGTACTTC.

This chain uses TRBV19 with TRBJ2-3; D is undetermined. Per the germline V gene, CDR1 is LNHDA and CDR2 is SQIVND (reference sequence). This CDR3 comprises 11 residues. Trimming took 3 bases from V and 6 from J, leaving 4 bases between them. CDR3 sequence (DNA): TGTGCCAGTAGTATCCAGGATACGCAGTATTTT. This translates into CASSIQDTQYF.

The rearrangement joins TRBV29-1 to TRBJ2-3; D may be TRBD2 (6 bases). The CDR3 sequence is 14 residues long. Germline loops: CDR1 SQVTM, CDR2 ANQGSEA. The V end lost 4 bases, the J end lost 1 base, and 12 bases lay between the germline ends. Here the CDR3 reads CSVGVGLRTDTQYF. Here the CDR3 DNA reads TGCAGCGTTGGTGTGGGACTGCGCACAGATACGCAGTATTTT.

The CDR3, as DNA: TGTGCCAGCTCCCGGTACAGGTCTCAGGAGTACTTC. This translates into CASSRYRSQEYF. The chain links TRBV2 to TRBJ2-7; a weak D match, TRBD1 (5 bases). CDR1 is SNHLY, CDR2 FYNNEI, per germline. This CDR3 is built from 12 residues. With 8 bases removed from V and 11 bases from J, the gap between germline ends came to 19 bases.

The CDR3 bases are TGCGCCAGCAGCTTGGGACAGGGCGAGAGGGTTAACACTGAAGCTTTCTTT. It codes for CASSLGQGERVNTEAFF. The chain links TRBV5-1 to TRBJ1-1; 7 bases match TRBD1. CDR3 length equals 17 residues. CDR1 is SGHRS and CDR2 is YFSETQ in the germline V gene. V lost 0 bases, J lost 2 bases, and 10 bases stayed unmatched.

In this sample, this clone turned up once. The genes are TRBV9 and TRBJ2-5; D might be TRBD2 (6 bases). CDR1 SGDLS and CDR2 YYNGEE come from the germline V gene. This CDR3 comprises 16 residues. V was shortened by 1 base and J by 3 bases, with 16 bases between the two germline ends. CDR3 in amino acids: CASSVSGDSGEETQYF. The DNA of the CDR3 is TGTGCCAGCAGCGTATCGGGGGACTCTGGGGAAGAGACCCAGTACTTC.

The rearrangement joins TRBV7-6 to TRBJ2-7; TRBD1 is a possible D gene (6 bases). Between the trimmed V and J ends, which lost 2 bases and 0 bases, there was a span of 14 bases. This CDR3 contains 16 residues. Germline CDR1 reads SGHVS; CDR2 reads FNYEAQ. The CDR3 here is CASSLLGTPHSYEQYF. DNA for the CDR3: TGTGCCAGCAGCTTACTCGGGACACCGCACTCCTACGAGCAGTACTTC.

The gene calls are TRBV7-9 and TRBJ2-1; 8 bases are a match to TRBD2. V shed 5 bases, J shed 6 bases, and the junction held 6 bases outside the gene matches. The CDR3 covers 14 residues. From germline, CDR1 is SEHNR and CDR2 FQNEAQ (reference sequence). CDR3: CASSRSGGSNEQFF. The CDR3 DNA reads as TGTGCCAGCAGCCGGAGCGGGGGCAGCAATGAGCAGTTCTTC.